Below are 27 T cell receptor beta chains sequenced from a single sample in a study of T cells in Graves' hyperthyroidism and ophthalmopathy. There were TCR beta CDR3 regions amplified from RNA transcripts. When the TCR CDR3 underwent first-round RT-PCR, the HTBI primer set was used. From the multiplex PCR reads, TCRdb called clonotypes with MiXCR, one entry per CDR3 protein. The table lists approximately 600,000 distinct CDR3 sequences, approximately 15% of them singletons. The sequencing sample was made of blood. Source of these receptors: a woman in her thirties with Graves' hyperthyroidism that later progressed to Graves' ophthalmopathy.

In its sample, this clonotype was seen a few times. V usage is TRBV29-1 and J usage is TRBJ2-7, with D possibly being TRBD2 (6 bases). The CDR3 has 13 residues. V lost 4 bases and J 0 bases, leaving 10 bases between the germline ends. Germline CDR1 SQVTM, CDR2 ANQGSEA. CDR3 sequence reads: CSVAQGLSYEQYF. The CDR3 nucleotides read TGCAGCGTTGCCCAGGGACTCTCCTACGAGCAGTACTTC.

In this sample, this clonotype turned up many times. This chain connects TRBV6-4 to TRBJ2-7; the match to TRBD2 covers 12 bases. This CDR3 contains 14 residues. CDR1 is MRHNA and CDR2 is SNTAGT in the germline V gene. V was pared by 6 bases and J by 6 bases, with 6 bases of the junction left unmatched. CDR3 in DNA: TGTGCCAGCAGCCTGACTAGCGGGAGCATCGAGCAGTACTTC. This sequence encodes CASSLTSGSIEQYF.

This clonotype showed up many times. This chain uses TRBV7-6 with TRBJ2-1; D perhaps matches TRBD1 (6 bases). The germline V and J ends were trimmed by 1 base and 3 bases, with 13 bases remaining between them. Looked up from germline, CDR1 is SGHVS and CDR2 is FNYEAQ. This CDR3 contains 16 residues. In DNA form, the CDR3 reads TGTGCCAGCAGCTTAGAAAGCCAAGGGGGCTACAATGAGCAGTTCTTC. Translating it yields CASSLESQGGYNEQFF. Together with reference TRBV7-6 and TRBJ2-1, the CDR3 gives the full variable domain: GAGVSQSPRYKVTKRGQDVALRCDPISGHVSLYWYRQALGQGPEFLTYFNYEAQQDKSGLPNDRFSAERPEGSISTLTIQRTEQRDSAMYRCASSLESQGGYNEQFFGPGTRLTVL.

V usage is TRBV5-1 and J usage is TRBJ2-3; D perhaps matches TRBD2 (6 bases). The CDR3 is 16 amino acids. The germline V gene encodes CDR1 SGHRS and CDR2 YFSETQ. V was cut by 0 bases and J by 2 bases, with 13 bases left in between. As DNA, the CDR3 is TGCGCCAGCAGCTTGGGGGGAGCGGGCACCACAGATACGCAGTATTTT. The encoded protein is CASSLGGAGTTDTQYF.

This clonotype was picked up many times. The rearrangement links TRBV28 to TRBJ1-1; the match to TRBD1 covers 7 bases. V dropped 4 bases and J dropped 0; count of bases not matched to a gene: 5. In germline, CDR1 is MDHEN, CDR2 SYDVKM. This CDR3 is 15 amino acids long. The CDR3 is CASSSPDRLNTEAFF. DNA of the CDR3: TGTGCCAGCAGTTCCCCGGACAGGCTGAACACTGAAGCTTTCTTT.

V is TRBV20-1 and J is TRBJ1-3, with D possibly being TRBD1 (5 bases). Deletions cut 4 bases from V and 0 bases from J, with 16 bases between. From germline, CDR1 is DFQATT and CDR2 SNEGSKA (reference sequence). CDR3 length: 16 residues. CDR3 nucleotides: TGCAGTGCTAAAATTGACAGCCTTTCCTCTGGAAACACCATATATTTT. It specifies CSAKIDSLSSGNTIYF.

This clonotype appeared a few times. The V call is TRBV5-1, the J call TRBJ2-2; TRBD2 matches 12 bases. The CDR3 totals 17 residues. V dropped 0 bases and J dropped 1; count of bases not matched to a gene: 1. Looked up from germline, CDR1 is SGHRS and CDR2 is YFSETQ. The CDR3 DNA is TGCGCCAGCAGCTTGGGGACTAGCGGGAAGAACACCGGGGAGCTGTTTTTT. This translates into CASSLGTSGKNTGELFF.

At least ten counts were recorded for this clonotype. This chain uses TRBV13 with TRBJ2-1; TRBD1 matches 8 bases. This CDR3 contains 16 residues. The V and J ends lost 5 bases and 6 bases, in that order; junction bases with no gene match: 12. Germline V gene lookup returns CDR1 PRHDT and CDR2 FYEKMQ (reference sequence). The CDR3 sequence: CASSTRTGIDFNEQFF. The CDR3 region has the DNA TGTGCCAGCAGCACCCGGACAGGGATTGATTTCAATGAGCAGTTCTTC.

This clonotype has at least ten counts. This chain joins TRBV7-2 and TRBJ2-7, with no clear D. The V gene lost 10 bases and the J gene lost 2 bases, with 18 bases spanning the gap. The V gene's germline CDR1 is SGHTA and CDR2 FQGNSA. CDR3 size: 14 residues. CDR3 residues: CATTSWTETYEQYF. CDR3 sequence (DNA): TGTGCCACCACCTCATGGACCGAAACCTACGAGCAGTACTTC. Using reference TRBV7-2 and TRBJ2-7 for the parts outside the CDR3, the full variable domain is GAGVSQSPSNKVTEKGKDVELRCDPISGHTALYWYRQSLGQGLEFLIYFQGNSAPDKSGLPSDRFSAERTGGSVSTLTIQRTQQEDSAVYLCATTSWTETYEQYFGPGTRLTVT.

There are many counts of this clonotype. This rearrangement joins TRBV11-2 to TRBJ2-3; 8 bases are shared with TRBD2. V lost 1 base and J lost 2; bases outside the gene matches: 2. CDR3 size: 15 residues. The germline CDR1 and CDR2 sequences are SGHAT and FQNNGV. CDR3 DNA sequence: TGTGCCAGCAGCTTAGCGGGAGGGTACACAGATACGCAGTATTTT. Its protein is CASSLAGGYTDTQYF.

This clonotype was picked up many times. V and J are TRBV6-1 and TRBJ2-3; D unresolved. Trimming removed 2 bases from V and 2 bases from J, with 17 bases in between. Germline lookup yields CDR1 MNHNS and CDR2 SASEGT. This CDR3 has 17 residues. CDR3 nucleotides: TGTGCCAGCAGTGAAAGGGTTTTTCGTCAGGTCACAGATACGCAGTATTTT. Translating it yields CASSERVFRQVTDTQYF.

This clonotype was picked up many times. The CDR3 loop is CASSVGQDAYEQYF. DNA of the CDR3: TGTGCCAGCAGTGTCGGACAGGATGCCTACGAGCAGTACTTC. The chain has TRBV6-1 and TRBJ2-7; TRBD1 agrees at 7 bases. J lost 2 bases, V lost 4 bases, and 5 bases had no gene match. This CDR3 spans 14 amino acids. Germline V gene sequence: CDR1 MNHNS, CDR2 SASEGT.

In this sample, this clonotype turned up a few times. The chain employs TRBV28 and TRBJ1-1, with TRBD1 as a possible D gene (5 bases). Trimming removed 3 bases from V and 4 bases from J, with 24 bases in between. Germline values: CDR1 MDHEN, CDR2 SYDVKM. The length of the CDR3 is 18 residues. CDR3 bases: TGTGCCAGCAGTTTCTCGGGACGTCCCTCCCTTCGCGGCACTGAAGCTTTCTTT. This sequence encodes CASSFSGRPSLRGTEAFF.

This chain connects TRBV3-2 to TRBJ2-3; the tabulated D call, TRBD1, remains unverified against the DNA. TRBV3-2 is shown as a pseudogene. CDR3 length: 17 amino acids. The CDR3 region is CASGAPKGHTATDTQYF. The CDR3 coding sequence is TGTGCCAGCGGCGCCCCCAAAGGCCACACGGCAACAGATACGCAGTATTTT.

This clonotype was seen at least ten times. The J gene is TRBJ2-7, the V gene TRBV11-2; 9 bases line up with TRBD1. CDR3 length equals 16 residues. V trimming: 5 bases; J trimming: 4 bases; junction bases outside the gene matches: 12. CDR1 and CDR2 from the germline V gene are SGHAT and FQNNGV. CDR3 DNA: TGTGCCAGCAGCCCTCGGGGGACAGGGAATCAATACGAGCAGTACTTC. As protein: CASSPRGTGNQYEQYF.

J is TRBJ1-6 and V is TRBV7-3; tentative D call: TRBD1 (6 bases). V shed 10 bases and J shed 5 bases, with 12 bases lying between them. Germline CDR1 SGHTA, CDR2 FQGTGA. The CDR3 is 13 residues long. DNA of the CDR3: TGTGCCACTGCCCGGGACAATAATTCACCCCTCCACTTT. Residues: CATARDNNSPLHF.

The chain carries TRBV20-1 and TRBJ2-2, with D uncertain. Trimming cost V 5 bases and J 4 bases, with 11 bases left between them. Per the germline V gene, CDR1 is DFQATT and CDR2 is SNEGSKA (reference sequence). The CDR3 sequence is 13 residues long. CDR3 DNA sequence: TGCAGTGCTTCAGACCGAGTCACCGGGGAGCTGTTTTTT. This translates into CSASDRVTGELFF.

This clonotype showed up many times. The chain has TRBV30 and TRBJ2-7, with D uncertain. Germline V CDR1 and CDR2: GTSNPN, SVGIG (reference sequence). Deletions cut 4 bases from V and 0 bases from J, with 10 bases between. CDR3 length: 13 amino acids. The CDR3 loop reads CAWNVVSSYEQYF. The DNA for the CDR3 is TGTGCCTGGAATGTGGTAAGCTCCTACGAGCAGTACTTC.

V usage is TRBV6-1 and J usage is TRBJ2-2; 13 nucleotides line up with TRBD2. There are 18 residues in the CDR3. Germline V gene data show CDR1 as MNHNS and CDR2 as SASEGT. V was clipped by 2 bases and J by 3 bases; unmatched bases: 6. The CDR3 nucleotides are TGTGCCAGCAGTGAAAGACTAGCGGGAGGACGGGACACCGGGGAGCTGTTTTTT. Encoded protein: CASSERLAGGRDTGELFF.

This clonotype was seen a few times. In DNA form, the CDR3 reads TGTGCCTGGAGGAGGACGACGGCTGAAGCTTTCTTT. Translated, it gives CAWRRTTAEAFF. The chain uses TRBV30 and TRBJ1-1; D is ambiguous. V gave up 3 bases and J gave up 6 bases, with 11 bases separating them. CDR3 length: 12 amino acids. Germline V lookup: CDR1 GTSNPN, CDR2 SVGIG (reference sequence). The entire variable domain, with the rest obtained from reference TRBV30 and TRBJ1-1, is as follows: SQTIHQWPATLVQPVGSPLSLECTVEGTSNPNLYWYRQAAGRGLQLLFYSVGIGQISSEVPQNLSASRPQDRQFILSSKKLLLSDSGFYLCAWRRTTAEAFFGQGTRLTVV.

In this sample, this clonotype turned up once. Being one base from a much bigger clone, this may be a read error. The V call is TRBV27, the J call TRBJ2-7; 11 bases are shared with TRBD2. This CDR3 has 15 amino acids. V dropped 6 bases and J dropped 5; count of bases not matched to a gene: 9. CDR1 is MNHEY and CDR2 is SMNVEV in the germline V gene (reference sequence). The CDR3 loop reads CASRDRLAGTHEQYF. Written as DNA, the CDR3 is TGTGCCAGCAGGGATCGACTAGCGGGAACGCACGAGCAGTACTTC.

In this sample, this clonotype turned up many times. The V gene is TRBV11-2, the J gene TRBJ2-3; the D gene is possibly TRBD2 (6 bases). Deletions cut 5 bases from V and 3 bases from J, with 15 bases between. Germline V gene lookup returns CDR1 SGHAT and CDR2 FQNNGV. The CDR3 consists of 15 residues. For the CDR3, the DNA is TGTGCCAGCAGCCCCGGGACTCCTCGTACAGATACGCAGTATTTT. This gives the protein CASSPGTPRTDTQYF. Complete variable domain (other parts from reference TRBV11-2 and TRBJ2-3): EAGVAQSPRYKIIEKRQSVAFWCNPISGHATLYWYQQILGQGPKLLIQFQNNGVVDDSQLPKDRFSAERLKGVDSTLKIQPAKLEDSAVYLCASSPGTPRTDTQYFGPGTRLTVL.

The sample holds many counts of this clonotype. This sequence joins TRBV15 and TRBJ2-1, with a weak D call TRBD1 (6 bases). Per germline, CDR1 LNHNV and CDR2 YYDKDF (reference sequence). Trimming stripped 8 bases from V and 6 bases from J, with 23 bases between. This CDR3 has 16 amino acids. For the CDR3, the DNA is TGTGCCACCGCCCCGCTAAAGGACAGTCCTCCCAATGAGCAGTTCTTC. It translates to CATAPLKDSPPNEQFF.

This clonotype was seen ten or more times. The chain has TRBV7-2 and TRBJ2-7; TRBD2 agrees at 8 bases. The CDR3 covers 19 residues. J was trimmed by 0 bases and V by 2 bases; bases with no gene match: 15. The germline V gene encodes CDR1 SGHTA and CDR2 FQGNSA. CDR3 DNA sequence: TGTGCCAGCAGCTTAAATGGGCTAAGCGGGAGTTTCCCCTCCTACGAGCAGTACTTC. Protein product: CASSLNGLSGSFPSYEQYF.

In this sample, this clonotype turned up many times. This chain uses TRBV7-2 with TRBJ2-3; no clear D gene. Germline loops: CDR1 SGHTA, CDR2 FQGNSA. V lost 7 bases, J lost 5 bases, and 10 bases lay in between. CDR3 length: 12 residues. CDR3 DNA: TGTGCCAGCACCCAAAACCGAGATACGCAGTATTTT. Translated, it gives CASTQNRDTQYF.

This clonotype was counted only a few times. The gene calls are TRBV19 and TRBJ1-1; TRBD1 might be the D (5 bases). The CDR3 length is 17 residues. V was shortened by 3 bases and J by 1 base, with 18 bases between the two germline ends. Germline CDR1 reads LNHDA; CDR2 reads SQIVND (reference sequence). CDR3 nucleotides: TGTGCCAGTAGTATTGACCCGGGAGGGGCATGGAACACTGAAGCTTTCTTT. This translates into CASSIDPGGAWNTEAFF.

Regarding this clonotype: Given a much more abundant clone one base away, this may be a read error. The chain joins TRBV15 to TRBJ2-1; 9 positions agree with TRBD2. V lost 0 bases and J lost 9; bases outside the gene matches: 9. CDR3 length: 16 amino acids. CDR1 is LNHNV, CDR2 YYDKDF, per germline (reference sequence). The CDR3 reads CATSREASGAFSEQFF. The CDR3 DNA is TGTGCCACCAGCAGAGAAGCTAGCGGGGCTTTCAGTGAGCAGTTCTTC.